The rows below give T cell receptor beta chains drawn from one sample of a study of T cell responses to AZD1222 COVID-19 vaccine. Only in-frame clones appear in the TCRdb table, and some are missing; sequencing was by immunoSEQ multiplex PCR. The sample lists 100,000 or so clones; around 87% were seen once. The sequencing used peripheral blood, collected 28 days after the second AZD1222 dose. All receptors derive from an adult who received the AZD1222 COVID-19 vaccine. CDR3s include the opening cysteine and the closing phenylalanine or tryptophan.

J: TRBJ1-4; V: TRBV5-4; CDR3: CASSDPAAQGEKLFF
J: TRBJ1-5; V: TRBV5-6; CDR3: CASSYKYQGAGQPQHF
J: TRBJ2-1; V: TRBV15; CDR3: CATSKNPANEQFF
J: TRBJ1-2; V: TRBV11-2; CDR3: CASSLDRSPGGYTF
J: TRBJ1-4; V: TRBV2; CDR3: CASSVGGSYEKLFF
J: TRBJ2-1; V: TRBV19; CDR3: CASSIGTASASYNEQFF
J: TRBJ1-2; V: TRBV28; CDR3: CASGPYGYTF
J: TRBJ1-4; V: TRBV5-1; CDR3: CASSPGQGEKLFF
J: TRBJ1-2; V: TRBV12-3/TRBV12-4; CDR3: CASSLRTGGGYTF
J: TRBJ2-7; V: TRBV10-3; CDR3: CAILDRDRGIYEQYF
J: TRBJ2-5; V: TRBV29-1; CDR3: CSVEGGTGMQETQYF
J: TRBJ1-2; V: TRBV5-6; CDR3: CASSYAGQGNYGYTF
J: TRBJ2-7; V: TRBV5-6; CDR3: CASSKNPGTQQYF
J: TRBJ2-5; V: TRBV6-2/TRBV6-3; CDR3: CASSSGLISTETQYF
J: TRBJ2-7; V: TRBV10-3; CDR3: CAITSGLAGVREQYF
J: TRBJ2-5; V: TRBV24-1; CDR3: CATSDSAGGLETQYF
J: TRBJ1-1; V: TRBV29-1; CDR3: CSMVSRMGSEAFF
J: TRBJ2-1; V: TRBV2; CDR3: CASSGSGGHNEQFF
J: TRBJ2-1; V: TRBV7-8; CDR3: CASSRSLLAGEAEQFF
J: TRBJ1-2; V: TRBV5-1; CDR3: CASSIPTGTDGYTF
J: TRBJ2-7; V: TRBV7-9; CDR3: CASSLSLAGPGGDEQYF
J: TRBJ1-1; V: TRBV13; CDR3: CASSPTGAEDTEAFF
J: TRBJ2-7; V: TRBV27; CDR3: CASRGSAGLNEQYF
J: TRBJ2-1; V: TRBV12-3/TRBV12-4; CDR3: CASISGSAEQFF
J: TRBJ1-2; V: TRBV7-2; CDR3: CASSLGSPRGAYGYTF
J: TRBJ1-1; V: TRBV2; CDR3: CASTDDPISTTEAFF
J: TRBJ1-2; V: TRBV7-9; CDR3: CASSPTGGYGYTF
J: TRBJ1-5; V: TRBV6-5; CDR3: CASSLVPDNQPQHF
J: TRBJ2-1; V: TRBV11-2; CDR3: CASSSITSGGAFEQFF
J: TRBJ1-3; V: TRBV29-1; CDR3: CSAQTGSSGNTIYF
J: TRBJ2-1; V: TRBV6-5; CDR3: CASRPNNEQFF
J: TRBJ2-1; V: TRBV6-2/TRBV6-3; CDR3: CASSYGAGRAYNEQFF
J: TRBJ2-7; V: TRBV7-2; CDR3: CASSLGVQRGAYEQYF
J: TRBJ2-1; V: TRBV5-1; CDR3: CASSLAGPPYNEQFF
J: TRBJ2-1; V: TRBV6-5; CDR3: CASSFSTGEIYNEQFF
J: TRBJ1-2; V: TRBV19; CDR3: CASENRDTILYGYTF
J: TRBJ1-4; V: TRBV4-2; CDR3: CASSQEGGSEKLFF
J: TRBJ2-1; V: TRBV9; CDR3: CASSVVSSYNEQFF